Each of the 20 T cell receptor beta chains below was sequenced from the same sample in a study of blood T cell repertoires in COVID-19. The table came from immunoSEQ multiplex PCR; TCRdb's copy has only in-frame clones and leaves some out. The data hold approximately 130,000 clones, with almost 85% observed a single time. Material: peripheral blood. These receptors were taken from a human donor in a cohort sampled during active COVID-19.

This chain uses TRBV7-6 with TRBJ2-1; maybe TRBD2 (5 bases). With 1 base removed from V and 8 bases from J, the gap between germline ends came to 9 bases. Per germline, CDR1 SGHVS and CDR2 FNYEAQ. The CDR3 has 13 amino acids. In DNA, the CDR3 is TGTGCCAGCAGCTTAGTTGTCGGGGATGAGCAGTTCTTC. It yields the protein CASSLVVGDEQFF.

In nucleotides, the CDR3 is TGCAGCGTTGATCTCGTACAGCCCTATGGCTACACCTTC. The encoded protein is CSVDLVQPYGYTF. The chain is built from TRBV29-1 and TRBJ1-2, with D unresolved. The germline V and J ends were trimmed by 3 bases and 4 bases, with 12 bases remaining between them. Germline CDR1 is SQVTM and CDR2 is ANQGSEA. The CDR3 consists of 13 residues.

The rearrangement links TRBV7-8 to TRBJ2-1; TRBD2 aligns across 11 bases. The junction had 3 bases not matched to a gene; V was cut back by 7 bases and J by 4 bases. CDR1 and CDR2 from the germline V gene are SGHVS and FQNEAQ. The CDR3 consists of 14 residues. Here the CDR3 DNA reads TGTGCCAGCACGGGACTAGCGGCTTACAATGAGCAGTTCTTC. It specifies CASTGLAAYNEQFF.

The rearrangement uses TRBV3-1 (or the pseudogene TRBV3-2) and TRBJ2-7; 8 bases line up with TRBD1. V gave up 6 bases and J gave up 2 bases; unmatched junction bases: 3. The CDR3 consists of 13 residues. CDR1 is LGHDT and CDR2 is YNNKEL in the germline V gene (reference sequence). CDR3 DNA: TGTGCCAGCAGTCGGGACAGGCCCTACGAGCAGTACTTC. This sequence encodes CASSRDRPYEQYF.

This rearrangement joins TRBV2 to TRBJ2-3, with 11 bases identical to TRBD2. This CDR3 is 14 amino acids long. Germline lookup yields CDR1 SNHLY and CDR2 FYNNEI. Losses at the gene ends were 3 bases for V and 6 bases for J; bases not matched to a gene: 2. The CDR3 DNA reads TGTGCCAGCAGTGATAGCGGGGGGGCCGATACGCAGTATTTT. It codes for CASSDSGGADTQYF.

V is TRBV7-8 and J is TRBJ2-7; tentatively, D is TRBD1 (6 bases). Germline CDR1 and CDR2: SGHVS and FQNEAQ. V was clipped by 3 bases and J by 0 bases, with 12 bases between them. The CDR3 is 15 residues long. CDR3 region: CASSLLQGPSYEQYF. The CDR3 nucleotides are TGTGCCAGCAGCTTGTTGCAGGGGCCCTCCTACGAGCAGTACTTC.

V gene TRBV27 combines with J gene TRBJ2-5; TRBD1 aligns across 7 bases. The CDR3 extends over 13 amino acids. Germline trimming cut 5 bases from V and 11 bases from J; bases unmatched to any gene: 11. Germline-derived CDR1 and CDR2 are MNHEY and SMNVEV (reference sequence). The CDR3 DNA follows: TGTGCCAGCAGTACGACCGGACAGGCACTACAGTACTTC. Encoded protein: CASSTTGQALQYF.

This chain joins TRBV10-1 and TRBJ2-3, with D hard to call. Trimming cost V 4 bases and J 0 bases, with 11 bases left between them. CDR1 WNHNN and CDR2 SYGVQD come from the germline V gene (reference sequence). The CDR3 length is 15 residues. The CDR3 DNA is TGCGCCAGCAGTGCAACAACGAGGAGCACAGATACGCAGTATTTT. Its protein is CASSATTRSTDTQYF.

The V gene is TRBV6-2 or TRBV6-3, the J gene TRBJ2-5, with TRBD1 matching over 8 bases. J was trimmed by 4 bases and V by 5 bases; bases with no gene match: 9. Germline V lookup: CDR1 MNHEY, CDR2 SVGEGT. The CDR3 totals 15 residues. For the CDR3, the DNA is TGTGCCAGCAGTCCAGACAGGGGCATCCGAGAGACCCAGTACTTC. Protein product: CASSPDRGIRETQYF.

The chain combines TRBV5-1 with TRBJ2-1; D perhaps matches TRBD1 (6 bases). V shed 4 bases and J shed 4 bases, with 18 bases lying between them. The CDR3 totals 16 residues. The germline V gene has CDR1 SGHRS and CDR2 YFSETQ. Here the CDR3 DNA reads TGCGCCAGCAGCCCGGTGGTGGGGGCCGGTTACAATGAGCAGTTCTTC. Amino acids: CASSPVVGAGYNEQFF. Looking up the rest from reference TRBV5-1 and TRBJ2-1 gives the full variable domain: KAGVTQTPRYLIKTRGQQVTLSCSPISGHRSVSWYQQTPGQGLQFLFEYFSETQRNKGNFPGRFSGRQFSNSRSEMNVSTLELGDSALYLCASSPVVGAGYNEQFFGPGTRLTVL.

The chain recombines TRBV30 with TRBJ1-1, with a tentative D call TRBD1 (5 bases). The CDR3 is made up of 12 amino acids. V was clipped by 4 bases and J by 1 base, with 7 bases between them. CDR1 and CDR2 (germline): GTSNPN, SVGIG (reference sequence). The CDR3 bases are TGTGCCTGGACCAGGGAGAACACTGAAGCTTTCTTT. Its protein is CAWTRENTEAFF.

This clone was observed a handful of times. The chain joins TRBV5-1 to TRBJ2-3; maybe TRBD2 (6 bases). V lost 4 bases, J lost 4 bases, and 13 bases lay in between. The CDR3 spans 14 residues. CDR1 and CDR2 from the germline V gene are SGHRS and YFSETQ. The CDR3 is CASSNGGGADTQYF. Written as DNA, the CDR3 is TGCGCCAGCAGCAACGGGGGTGGAGCAGATACGCAGTATTTT.

The chain links TRBV12-5 to TRBJ2-7; 9 nucleotides align to TRBD1. The CDR3 is made up of 13 amino acids. V dropped 8 bases and J dropped 5; count of bases not matched to a gene: 7. The germline V gene encodes CDR1 LGHNT and CDR2 FRNRAP. CDR3 bases: TGTGCTAGTTATCGGACAGGGGAACACGAGCAGTACTTC. It encodes CASYRTGEHEQYF.

This clone appeared a few times. J is TRBJ2-7 and V is TRBV7-8, with 7 bases matching TRBD2. The CDR3 spans 16 residues. Per germline, CDR1 SGHVS and CDR2 FQNEAQ. Trimming took 4 bases from V and 4 from J; bases not matched to a gene: 13. CDR3: CASSSLGTGTTYEQYF. Here the CDR3 DNA reads TGTGCCAGCAGCTCCCTCGGTACCGGGACTACTTACGAGCAGTACTTC.

This chain uses TRBV7-2 with TRBJ2-7; D is ambiguous. This CDR3 spans 13 amino acids. The germline V gene has CDR1 SGHTA and CDR2 FQGNSA. V lost 5 bases and J 7 bases, leaving 15 bases between the germline ends. The CDR3 DNA sequence: TGTGCCAGCAGCACGACTTCGATCCGGGAGCAGTACTTC. The encoded protein is CASSTTSIREQYF.

The rearrangement uses TRBV30 and TRBJ2-2; 9 bases are a match to TRBD1. The V and J ends lost 8 bases and 1 base, in that order; junction bases with no gene match: 5. The length of the CDR3 is 14 residues. Germline V gene lookup returns CDR1 GTSNPN and CDR2 SVGIG (reference sequence). CDR3 protein: CAQKGQGNTGELFF. CDR3 coding DNA: TGTGCCCAAAAGGGACAGGGGAACACCGGGGAGCTGTTTTTT.

The rearrangement uses TRBV5-1 and TRBJ2-5, with no clear D. The V end lost 5 bases, the J end lost 3 bases, and 5 bases lay between the germline ends. There are 11 residues in the CDR3. The germline V gene has CDR1 SGHRS and CDR2 YFSETQ. This CDR3 reads CASRTEETQYF. CDR3 in DNA: TGCGCCAGCAGAACGGAAGAGACCCAGTACTTC.

J is TRBJ2-3 and V is TRBV12-3 or TRBV12-4; D call uncertain. This CDR3 comprises 13 residues. With 3 bases removed from V and 1 base from J, the gap between germline ends came to 5 bases. CDR3: CASSFFGTDTQYF. The CDR3, as DNA: TGTGCCAGCAGTTTCTTCGGCACAGATACGCAGTATTTT.

This clone was seen just once. The rearrangement joins TRBV12-5 to TRBJ2-7; D might be TRBD2 (5 bases). This CDR3 comprises 15 residues. The V and J ends lost 2 bases and 7 bases respectively, with 18 bases between them. Germline V gene data show CDR1 as LGHNT and CDR2 as FRNRAP. CDR3 region: CASGLTSSRSGEQYF. Here the CDR3 DNA reads TGTGCTAGTGGTTTGACCTCCTCCCGGTCGGGGGAGCAGTACTTC.

The chain carries TRBV19 and TRBJ1-6; no definite D call. Trimming cost V 3 bases and J 9 bases, with 15 bases left between them. Germline-derived CDR1 and CDR2 are LNHDA and SQIVND (reference sequence). The CDR3 totals 15 residues. The CDR3 DNA sequence: TGTGCCAGTAGTATCAGCGGTCGTCGGAGTTCACCCCTCCACTTT. The encoded protein is CASSISGRRSSPLHF. Full variable domain (outside the CDR3, taken from reference TRBV19 and TRBJ1-6): DGGITQSPKYLFRKEGQNVTLSCEQNLNHDAMYWYRQDPGQGLRLIYYSQIVNDFQKGDIAEGYSVSREKKESFPLTVTSAQKNPTAFYLCASSISGRRSSPLHFGNGTRLTVT.